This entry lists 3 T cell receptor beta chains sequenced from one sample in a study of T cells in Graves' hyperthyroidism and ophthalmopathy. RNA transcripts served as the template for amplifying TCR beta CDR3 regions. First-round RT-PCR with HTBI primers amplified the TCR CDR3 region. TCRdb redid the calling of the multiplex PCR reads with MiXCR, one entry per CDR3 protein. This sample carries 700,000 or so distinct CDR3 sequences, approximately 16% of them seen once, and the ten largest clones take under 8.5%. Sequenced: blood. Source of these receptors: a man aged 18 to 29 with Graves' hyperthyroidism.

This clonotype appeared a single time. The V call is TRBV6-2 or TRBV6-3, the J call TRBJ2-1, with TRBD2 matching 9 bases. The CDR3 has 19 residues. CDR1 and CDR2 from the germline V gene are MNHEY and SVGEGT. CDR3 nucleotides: TGTGTTCCAAAGCGAGGGACTAGCACATCAAGAGGGTCCTACAATGAGCAGTTCTTC. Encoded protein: CVPKRGTSTSRGSYNEQFF.

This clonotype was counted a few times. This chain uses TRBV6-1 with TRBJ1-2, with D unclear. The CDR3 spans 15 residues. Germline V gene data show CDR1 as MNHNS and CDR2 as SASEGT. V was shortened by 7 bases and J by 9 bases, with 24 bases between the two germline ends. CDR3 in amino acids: CASKARLRSLGRYTF. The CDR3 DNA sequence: TGTGCCAGCAAGGCAAGGCTGCGTAGCCTTGGTCGCTACACCTTC.

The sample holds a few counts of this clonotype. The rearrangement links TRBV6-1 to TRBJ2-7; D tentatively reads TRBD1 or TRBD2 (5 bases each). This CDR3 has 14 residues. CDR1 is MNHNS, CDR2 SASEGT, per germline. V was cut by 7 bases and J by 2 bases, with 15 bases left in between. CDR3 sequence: CASNWGSPPYEQYF. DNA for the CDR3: TGTGCCAGCAACTGGGGGTCTCCACCCTACGAGCAGTACTTC.